The clone carrying this TCR beta chain was counted between two and nine times. Its specificity is unknown. This specimen comes from a study of vaccination effects on CD4 cells after COVID-19. Clones were sequenced by immunoSEQ multiplex PCR, and TCRdb holds only the in-frame ones, with some missing. The table records fewer than 90,000 clones, roughly 73% of them present only once. Trimming stripped 7 bases from V and 7 bases from J, with 23 bases between. Germline CDR1 LNHDA, CDR2 SQIVND (reference sequence). The CDR3 consists of 16 residues. ViraFEST used viral peptide pools to expand antigen-specific CD4+ T cells before sequencing. The authors isolated CD4+ T cells after approximately 9 days of culture. Each participant received a vaccine that was either BNT162b2 or mRNA-1273, given as two doses. Peptides at roughly 10 ug/ml and IL-2 at 10 IU/ml were added to roughly 2 million PBMC per well.

V usage is TRBV19 and J usage is TRBJ2-1, with D perhaps TRBD1 (8 bases). The sample in question was CD4+ T cells from PBMCs cultured with HCoV-OC43 spike peptides, obtained after COVID-19 vaccination. Noted subset: HCoV-OC43 spike overlapping peptide pool stimulation. The TCR was taken from a human donor who received a COVID-19 vaccine. This chain's CDR3 is CASNTGGGRLGNEQFF. CDR3 nucleotide sequence: TGTGCCAGTAATACAGGGGGGGGGCGGCTTGGGAATGAGCAGTTCTTC.